This TCR beta chain was sequenced in a study of blood T cell repertoires in COVID-19. At the level of the study: Samples of COVID-19 (acute and convalescent) were obtained from the United States, Italy and Spain. Nucleic acid was either cDNA or gDNA, and it came from T cells, B-cell-depleted T cells, or PBMCs.

The CDR3 has 15 residues. Germline trimming cut 6 bases from V and 10 bases from J; bases unmatched to any gene: 12. Germline lookup yields CDR1 LNHDA and CDR2 SQIVND (reference sequence). Sequencing was performed with immunoSEQ multiplex PCR; in TCRdb, only in-frame clones are kept and a portion is missing. Of roughly 250,000 clones listed, 88% are singletons. The chain carries TRBV19 and TRBJ2-1; TRBD1 agrees at 10 bases. The clonotype was recovered from a woman in her thirties or forties who had recovered from COVID-19. The material sequenced was peripheral blood. This CDR3 reads CASSLPGQGGQEQFF. DNA for the CDR3: TGTGCCAGTAGCCTCCCCGGACAGGGGGGACAGGAGCAGTTCTTC.